This TCR beta chain was recorded in a study of blood T cell repertoires in COVID-19. Study-wide background: Samples of COVID-19 (acute and convalescent) were obtained from the United States, Italy and Spain. PBMCs, B-cell-depleted T cells, or T cells were the source of the cDNA or gDNA that made up the material.

Trimming shortened V by 3 bases and J by 7 bases, and 18 bases separated the two germline ends. CDR1 is LNHDA, CDR2 SQIVND, per germline (reference sequence). The CDR3 totals 15 residues. As processed by the authors: Amplified reference gene primers provided the basis for estimating nucleated cell counts. Libraries were prepared by immunoSEQ multiplex PCR; TCRdb keeps only in-frame clonotypes and omits some of them. Clone size and the V and J calls come from that table; the DNA yielded D and trimming. The sample carries roughly 230,000 clones, roughly 85% recorded once. This sequence joins TRBV19 and TRBJ1-2, with D possibly being TRBD1 (6 bases). The sequenced material came from peripheral blood. The TCR sequence derives from a woman of 80 years or more with acute or convalescent COVID-19. The CDR3 sequence: CASSIPWTDLAGYTF. CDR3 nucleotide sequence: TGTGCCAGTAGTATTCCCTGGACAGATCTCGCTGGCTACACCTTC.